The T cell receptor (beta chain) under discussion was sequenced for a study of T cells after yellow fever vaccination. Points from the study as a whole: The presence of abundant clonotypes contaminating from the bulk population was possible in FACS-sorted repertoires. Just a small share of clonotypes turned up in the CD4 compartment as well as the CD8 compartment.

This clonotype was recorded a few times. TCRdb recomputed calls from the 5' RACE reads with MiXCR, one row per CDR3 protein. The table shows some 96,000 distinct CDR3 sequences, with under 9% occurring only once. CDR1 and CDR2 (germline): SEHNR, FQNEAQ (reference sequence). V gave up 5 bases and J gave up 0 bases, with 13 bases separating them. The CDR3 extends over 16 amino acids. The TCR sequence derives from a man between 18 and 35 years old who received the YFV17D yellow fever vaccine. The chain employs TRBV7-9 and TRBJ2-2, with no clear D. This specimen was CD8+ T cells not binding an NS4B(214-222) dextramer, sorted from PBMCs, taken less than 16 days after the first yellow fever vaccination. The CDR3 spells CASSPRDGANTGELFF. CDR3 DNA sequence: TGTGCCAGCAGCCCTCGCGACGGTGCGAACACCGGGGAGCTGTTTTTT.